These T cell receptor beta chains were read from a single sample in a study of T cells expressing NK-cell markers. No DNA is given; TCRdb re-called the 5' RACE reads and lists each CDR3 protein once. This sample contains hundreds of thousands of distinct CDR3 sequences. The sample comprised blood T cells: a sorted CD56 or NKG2C T cell subset, CD4+ or CD8+ T cells, or bulk PBMC T cells (not recorded which). These receptors were obtained from a woman aged 18 to 69 in good health. Each CDR3 is given with its conserved first and last residue.

TRBV27	TRBJ2-7	CASSPLQGPYEQYF
TRBV12-3/TRBV12-4	TRBJ2-1	CASSFQTSEQFF
TRBV7-2	TRBJ2-7	CASSGATSVSYEQYF
TRBV12-3/TRBV12-4	TRBJ2-4	CASSQTGTVAKNIQYF
TRBV4-3	TRBJ2-7	CASRRVGTSDEQYF
TRBV29-1	TRBJ2-3	CSVRRGSTDTQYF
TRBV7-2	TRBJ2-3	CASSLAASPTDTQYF
TRBV3-1	TRBJ1-5	CASSQSGGVGQPQHF
TRBV7-9	TRBJ2-7	CASSLLPDYEQYF
TRBV28	TRBJ2-1	CASSLRPLEQFF
TRBV11-2	TRBJ2-3	CASSLGPTRLAGAGDTQYF
TRBV7-2	TRBJ1-6	CASTDPGRSSYNSPLHF
TRBV4-1	TRBJ2-1	CASSQVNPGSNEQFF
TRBV4-1	TRBJ2-1	CASSQDASGGASFF
TRBV15	TRBJ2-5	CATSRDDGPQYF
TRBV10-3	TRBJ2-3	CAISGGDTDTQYF
TRBV9	TRBJ2-3	CASNSGVAGTDTQYF
TRBV27	TRBJ2-3	CASSLGPGNTQYF
TRBV7-3	TRBJ2-1	CASSLMAGVSYNEQFF
TRBV14	TRBJ1-2	CASSVQGDNSNYGYTF
TRBV6-1	TRBJ2-7	CASSEGSSYEQYF
TRBV7-9	TRBJ1-1	CASSFSTALTEAFF
TRBV6-1	TRBJ2-3	CASSAALSTDTQYF
TRBV9	TRBJ2-2	CASSTGTHTGELFF
TRBV20-1	TRBJ2-1	CSARSGLTNNEQFF
TRBV10-3	TRBJ1-4	CAIRRGNEKLFF
TRBV5-1	TRBJ2-1	CASSPATGGPNEQFF
TRBV29-1	TRBJ2-5	CSVRNPSAPSETQYF
TRBV6-1	TRBJ2-5	CASRRTSGRQETQYF
TRBV20-1	TRBJ2-2	CSARRGGALGPGELFF
TRBV6-1	TRBJ2-7	CASRSGTSIDHEQYF
TRBV20-1	TRBJ2-2	CSAPGAANTGELFF
TRBV20-1	TRBJ1-1	CSASAMNTEAFF
TRBV29-1	TRBJ1-2	CSVVGQGQGNYGYTF
TRBV20-1	TRBJ2-1	CSAAGTGGNEQFF
TRBV29-1	TRBJ2-1	CSVEGGETGIYEQFF
TRBV3-1	TRBJ2-3	CASSLSTSGTPKDTQYF
TRBV20-1	TRBJ2-3	CSVAGQGGTDTQYF
TRBV19	TRBJ1-5	CASSTGTAYYSNQPQHF
TRBV19	TRBJ1-2	CASSIDLSYTF
TRBV12-3/TRBV12-4	TRBJ2-2	CASGGAGGSTGELFF
TRBV7-2	TRBJ1-5	CASSPDRTNQPQHF
TRBV6-2/TRBV6-3	TRBJ2-3	CASSYSKGAAGRPLQYF
TRBV29-1	TRBJ2-1	CSVDMGTSGTYNEQFF
TRBV7-2	TRBJ2-1	CASSFLNSGRGSYNEQFF
TRBV14	TRBJ2-3	CASSQFHIETSGSTDTQYF
TRBV7-3	TRBJ2-2	CASSRDRSGELFF
TRBV20-1	TRBJ2-1	CSARDHPRTASYNEQFF
TRBV30	TRBJ2-7	CAWSLGRISYEQYF
TRBV7-9	TRBJ2-6	CASGYWDGGSGANVLTF
TRBV2	TRBJ2-2	CASKLDTGELFF
TRBV4-3	TRBJ2-2	CASSQGVARNTGELFF
TRBV20-1	TRBJ2-7	CSASRTGGFSEQYF
TRBV27	TRBJ2-1	CASSLKAGVGLEQFF
TRBV9	TRBJ2-1	CASSAPGLAGLSGQFF
TRBV5-1	TRBJ2-5	CASSFQETQYF
TRBV20-1	TRBJ1-1	CSAREGNLNTEAFF
TRBV12-3/TRBV12-4	TRBJ2-1	CASSTNSGSYNEQFF
TRBV4-1	TRBJ2-3	CASSQVHSDTQYF
TRBV4-1	TRBJ2-3	CASSQGVPGQSTDTQYF